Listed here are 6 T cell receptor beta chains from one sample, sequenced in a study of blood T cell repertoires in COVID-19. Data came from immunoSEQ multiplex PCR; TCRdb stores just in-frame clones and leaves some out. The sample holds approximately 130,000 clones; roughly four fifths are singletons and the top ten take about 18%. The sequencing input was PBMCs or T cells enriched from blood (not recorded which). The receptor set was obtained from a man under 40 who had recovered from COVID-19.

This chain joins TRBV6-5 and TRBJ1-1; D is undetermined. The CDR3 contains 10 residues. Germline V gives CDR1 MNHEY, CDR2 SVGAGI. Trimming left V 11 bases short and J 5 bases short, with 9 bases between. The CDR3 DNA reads TGTGCCGCTCGGAGAACTGAAGCTTTCTTT. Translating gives CAARRTEAFF.

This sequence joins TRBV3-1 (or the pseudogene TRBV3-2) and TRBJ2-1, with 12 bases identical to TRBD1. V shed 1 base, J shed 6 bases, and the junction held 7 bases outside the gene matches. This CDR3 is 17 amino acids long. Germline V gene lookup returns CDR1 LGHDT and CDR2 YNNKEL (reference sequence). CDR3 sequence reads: CASSQGDGTGGINEQFF. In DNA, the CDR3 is TGTGCCAGCAGCCAAGGGGATGGGACAGGGGGCATCAATGAGCAGTTCTTC.

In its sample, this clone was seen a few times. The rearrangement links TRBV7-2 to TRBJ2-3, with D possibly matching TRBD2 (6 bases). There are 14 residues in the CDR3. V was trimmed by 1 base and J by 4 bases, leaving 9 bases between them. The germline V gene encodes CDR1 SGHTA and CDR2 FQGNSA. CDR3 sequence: CASSLGPGADTQYF. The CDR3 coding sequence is TGTGCCAGCAGCTTAGGACCGGGGGCAGATACGCAGTATTTT.

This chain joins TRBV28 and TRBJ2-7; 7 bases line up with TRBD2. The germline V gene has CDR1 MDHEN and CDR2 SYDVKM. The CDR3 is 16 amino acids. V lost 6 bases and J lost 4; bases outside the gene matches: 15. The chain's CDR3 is CASRFGLGGSVYEQYF. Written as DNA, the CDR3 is TGTGCCAGCAGGTTTGGACTTGGCGGGAGTGTTTACGAGCAGTACTTC.

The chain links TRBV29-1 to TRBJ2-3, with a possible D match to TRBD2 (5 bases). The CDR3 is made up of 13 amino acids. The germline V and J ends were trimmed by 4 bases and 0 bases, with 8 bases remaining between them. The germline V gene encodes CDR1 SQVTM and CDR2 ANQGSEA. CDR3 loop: CSVGETSTDTQYF. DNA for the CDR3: TGCAGCGTTGGGGAGACTAGCACAGATACGCAGTATTTT.

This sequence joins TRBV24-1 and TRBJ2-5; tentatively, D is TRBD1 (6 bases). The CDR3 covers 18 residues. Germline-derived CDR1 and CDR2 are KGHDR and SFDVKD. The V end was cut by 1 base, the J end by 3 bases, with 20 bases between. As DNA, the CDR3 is TGTGCCACCAGTGATTTAGGGGGTTGGGGCTACGCCGAAGAGACCCAGTACTTC. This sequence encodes CATSDLGGWGYAEETQYF.